This is a list of T cell receptor beta chains from one sample in a study of brain T cells in children with intractable seizures. Here immunoSEQ multiplex PCR was the method, and the copy in TCRdb shows in-frame clones only, minus some. This sample carries 60,000 to 85,000 clones, approximately 94% of them seen once, and the ten largest clones take less than 2%. Here the sequenced sample was peripheral blood, taken at surgery. Every receptor here comes from a boy under two years old with tuberous sclerosis and intractable seizures. Each CDR3 is given with its conserved first and last residue. The D gene is left open where the match is weak. Clone size, where shown, is once, few, many, or a class for clones that have expanded.

>NA|TRBJ1-3|TRBV7-6|NA
TGTGCCAGCAGCGCAAGGACTTCAGTTACCAATGGAAACACCATATATTTT
CASSARTSVTNGNTIYF
>NA|TRBJ1-3|TRBV7-9|NA
TGTGCCAGCAGCTCCGGCATTCTCTCTGGAAACACCATATATTTT
CASSSGILSGNTIYF
>NA|TRBJ1-2|TRBV10-3|NA
TGTGCCATCAGTGAGTCGAAGAGGGGGAGACTCTATGGCTACACCTTC
CAISESKRGRLYGYTF
>NA|TRBJ2-3|TRBV5-1|NA
TGCGCCAGCAGCTTGGTAGCGCCGGGCACAGATACGCAGTATTTT
CASSLVAPGTDTQYF
>TRBD1|TRBJ2-1|TRBV7-9|NA
TGTGCCAGCAGCCCCCCAGGGGGCTCCTACAATGAGCAGTTCTTC
CASSPPGGSYNEQFF
>NA|TRBJ2-1|TRBV18|NA
TGTGCCAGCTCATTTGCGGTCGGGGGGCCCCCCTACAATGAGCAGTTCTTC
CASSFAVGGPPYNEQFF
>NA|TRBJ2-7|TRBV5-1|once
TGCGCCAGCAGCTTGGGGCAGGGGTGGACCTACGAGCAGTACTTC
CASSLGQGWTYEQYF
>NA|TRBJ1-2|TRBV29-1|NA
TGCAGCGTTGGGGTGAACTATGGCTACACCTTC
CSVGVNYGYTF
>TRBD1|TRBJ2-7|TRBV18|NA
TGTGCCAGCTCCATGGACAGGGTAGACGAGCAGTACTTC
CASSMDRVDEQYF
>NA|TRBJ2-2|TRBV7-3|few
TGTGCCAGCAGCTTGGTATTCGCGGCCGGGGAGCTGTTTTTT
CASSLVFAAGELFF
>TRBD2|TRBJ2-7|TRBV6-2/TRBV6-3|NA
TGTGCCAGCAGTTACGTACTAGCGAATTCCTACGAGCAGTACTTC
CASSYVLANSYEQYF
>TRBD1|TRBJ1-1|TRBV19|NA
TGTGCCAGCACTCCAACGGGACAGATGAACACTGAAGCTTTCTTT
CASTPTGQMNTEAFF
>NA|TRBJ2-7|TRBV29-1|once
TGCAGCGTCCTTAGATCGGACTACGAGCAGTACTTC
CSVLRSDYEQYF
>TRBD1|TRBJ1-2|TRBV3-1/TRBV3-2|NA
TGTGCCAGCACCCCAATTAAGACCGTGACAGGGAAACACTATGGCTACACCTTC
CASTPIKTVTGKHYGYTF
>NA|TRBJ2-1|TRBV28|NA
TGTGCCAGCAGTGACCTCGGGGCCTCCTACAATGAGCAGTTCTTC
CASSDLGASYNEQFF
>TRBD2|TRBJ2-7|TRBV11-3|NA
TGTGCCAGCAGCTCGACTAGCGGGGAGCAGTACTTC
CASSSTSGEQYF
>TRBD1|TRBJ2-7|TRBV18|NA
TGTGCCAGCTCACCTAAATCCGGGACAGGGAATTACGAGCAGTACTTC
CASSPKSGTGNYEQYF
>NA|TRBJ1-2|TRBV5-6|NA
TGTGCCAGCAGCCCCGGAGGGGTTGGCTATGGCTACACCTTC
CASSPGGVGYGYTF
>NA|TRBJ2-5|TRBV10-3|NA
TGTGCCATCGGGCCTCTCCAAGAGACCCAGTACTTC
CAIGPLQETQYF
>NA|TRBJ2-5|TRBV14|NA
TGTGCCAGCAGCCAAGACCGGCAAGCTCTCCGAGAGACCCAGTACTTC
CASSQDRQALRETQYF
>NA|TRBJ2-7|TRBV2|once
TGTGCCAGCAGGGGCCCTTCGCGGGGCCGCTCCTACGAGCAGTACTTC
CASRGPSRGRSYEQYF
>NA|TRBJ2-2|TRBV9|NA
TGTGCCAGCAGCGCGTACTACACCGGGGAGCTGTTTTTT
CASSAYYTGELFF
>NA|TRBJ2-7|TRBV28|NA
TGTGCCAGCAGTCCCCCGGTCTGGACCTACGAGCAGTACTTC
CASSPPVWTYEQYF
>NA|TRBJ2-7|TRBV11-2|NA
TGTGCCAGCAGCTTGCTCCGAAAGGGTGCCTACGAGCAGTACTTC
CASSLLRKGAYEQYF
>TRBD1|TRBJ2-1|TRBV29-1|NA
TGCAGCGTTGTAGGGACCAGACAGGGTGATCTCTATGCGGATGAGCAGTTCTTC
CSVVGTRQGDLYADEQFF
>NA|TRBJ1-3|TRBV6-6|NA
TGTGCCATCCTGGGTTTAGGAAACACCATATATTTT
CAILGLGNTIYF
>TRBD1|TRBJ1-2|TRBV10-1|NA
TGCGCCAGCAGTGAGCAGGGGGTTTTTGGCTACACCTTC
CASSEQGVFGYTF
>NA|TRBJ1-2|TRBV24-1|NA
TGTGCCACCAGTGATTTGGTTGGCTACACCTTC
CATSDLVGYTF
>TRBD1|TRBJ1-2|TRBV5-4|NA
TGTGCCAGCAGCTTGTACAGGGGGCGCGACTATGGCTACACCTTC
CASSLYRGRDYGYTF
>NA|TRBJ2-7|TRBV4-1|NA
TGCGCCAGCAGCCAAGATGTGGGCGGGAAGGACGAGCAGTACTTC
CASSQDVGGKDEQYF
>TRBD2|TRBJ2-7|TRBV6-5|once
TGTGCCAGCAGTTACACCGGGACTAGGATACCCTACGAGCAGTACTTC
CASSYTGTRIPYEQYF
>TRBD2|TRBJ2-1|TRBV4-1|NA
TGCGCCAGCAGCCAGCGGACTAGCGGGGGGGCGTTGGATGAGCAGTTCTTC
CASSQRTSGGALDEQFF
>TRBD2|TRBJ2-5|TRBV5-1|NA
TGCGCCAGCGGCCCACTAGCGGGGGAAGAGACCCAGTACTTC
CASGPLAGEETQYF
>NA|TRBJ1-4|TRBV27|NA
TGTGCCAGCAGTTTTCGGGCAGCCCCTGAGGAAAAACTGTTTTTT
CASSFRAAPEEKLFF
>NA|TRBJ1-2|TRBV25-1|NA
TGTGCCAGCAGTGACTGGGACTTCTATGGCTACACCTTC
CASSDWDFYGYTF
>TRBD1|TRBJ2-7|TRBV4-2|NA
TGTGCCAGCAGCCAACGGGACAGCTACGAGCAGTACTTC
CASSQRDSYEQYF
>TRBD2|TRBJ2-1|TRBV20-1|NA
TGCAGTGCTAGTCTGGCTAGCGGGAGCCTGGACAATGAGCAGTTCTTC
CSASLASGSLDNEQFF
>NA|TRBJ1-1|TRBV4-1|NA
TGCGCCAGCAGCGTCCGGCACAACACTGAAGCTTTCTTT
CASSVRHNTEAFF
>NA|TRBJ2-5|TRBV14|NA
TGTGCCAGCAGCCAAGGAGTTGGGGAGACCCAGTACTTC
CASSQGVGETQYF
>NA|TRBJ2-5|TRBV2|NA
TGTGCCAGCAGTGTCACCCCGGGACACGCGGAGACCCAGTACTTC
CASSVTPGHAETQYF
>NA|TRBJ1-2|TRBV27|NA
TGTGCCAGCAGTTTTGGGGGGAAGAACTATGGCTACACCTTC
CASSFGGKNYGYTF